The clone carrying this TCR beta chain was picked up a small number of times. Its antigen is not known. V dropped 5 bases and J dropped 2 bases, with 14 bases sitting between them. This CDR3 contains 14 residues. Germline-derived CDR1 and CDR2 are DFQATT and SNEGSKA (reference sequence). A TCRbeta library incorporating unique molecular identifiers was prepared. TCRdb redid the calling of the PCR reads with MiXCR, one entry per CDR3 protein. Here the sample spans a few hundred thousand distinct CDR3 sequences, around 25% being singletons. The sample is drawn from a study of T-cell reconstitution after alpha-beta-depleted transplantation in children. Study results and caveats: Expanded graft clones numbering several hundred reportedly gave rise to alpha-beta T cells about two months after transplant.

The TCR sequence derives from a female patient aged 2 to 10 who had a stem cell transplant for congenital amegakaryocytic thrombocytopenia, so the T cells may come from the graft donor. Sequencing was performed on PBMCs, mostly from graft donor cells, taken 360 days after TCRalphabeta/CD19-depleted stem cell transplant. This chain links TRBV20-1 with TRBJ2-3; TRBD1 is a possible D gene (6 bases). The CDR3 coding sequence is TGCAGTGCTCACCGGGACACCTCCACAGATACGCAGTATTTT. Its translation: CSAHRDTSTDTQYF.